The rows below give T cell receptor beta chains drawn from one sample of a study of chemoradiotherapy in HPV16-positive cancers. The table came from immunoSEQ multiplex PCR; TCRdb's copy has only in-frame clones and leaves some out. The table shows about 5,700 clones, with just over 90% occurring only once. This material consisted of blood, taken from a patient who underwent chemoradiotherapy. The source is a human donor with HPV-associated anogenital cancer. CDR3s include the opening cysteine and the closing phenylalanine or tryptophan. D genes are given only for firm matches. Size values are once, few and many counts, or a class for expanded clones, and some rows have none.

CDR3 DNA,CDR3 protein,J gene,V gene,clone size,D gene
TGTGCCAGCAAAAGCGTCATCTCTGGGGCCAACGTCCTGACTTTC,CASKSVISGANVLTF,TRBJ2-6,TRBV6-5,-,-
TGTGCCAGCAGCGGAGGGGGGCTAGCGGGAGGACAAGAGACCCAGTACTTC,CASSGGGLAGGQETQYF,TRBJ2-5,TRBV9,-,TRBD2
TGCGCCAGCAGCCCGGACGGAATTGGAAATCAGCCCCAGCATTTT,CASSPDGIGNQPQHF,TRBJ1-5,TRBV5-1,-,-
TGTGCCAGCAGTGACCCCCGGACTGAAGCTTTCTTT,CASSDPRTEAFF,TRBJ1-1,TRBV6-4,-,-
TGTGCCAGCAGCTTTGGAGGACTAGCGGGAGCAGATACGCAGTATTTT,CASSFGGLAGADTQYF,TRBJ2-3,TRBV7-8,-,TRBD2
TGCGCCAGCAGCTTAACGGGGGCCATCCAAGAGACCCAGTACTTC,CASSLTGAIQETQYF,TRBJ2-5,TRBV5-1,-,-
TGTGCCACCAGCCCACGTGGGGGGCTGAACACTGAAGCTTTCTTT,CATSPRGGLNTEAFF,TRBJ1-1,TRBV15,-,-
TGTGCCAGCAGCACGAGGGGGACAGTACAAGCGGATGAGCAGTTCTTC,CASSTRGTVQADEQFF,TRBJ2-1,TRBV4-2,-,TRBD1
TGTGCCAGCAGCAGTGACACTGAAGCTTTCTTT,CASSSDTEAFF,TRBJ1-1,TRBV13,-,-
TGTGCCAGCAGCCAAGCCGGCGGCAACATTCAGTACTTC,CASSQAGGNIQYF,TRBJ2-4,TRBV4-2,-,-
TGTGCCAGTAGTATAGATGAGCGGGGGAGCGATGAGCAGTTCTTC,CASSIDERGSDEQFF,TRBJ2-1,TRBV19,-,TRBD2
TGTGCCAGCAGCCAGACAGGGAGGTCCACCTACAATGAGCAGTTCTTC,CASSQTGRSTYNEQFF,TRBJ2-1,TRBV5-4,-,-
TGTGCCAGCAGTTATGTGGACGGGTACAATGAGCAGTTCTTC,CASSYVDGYNEQFF,TRBJ2-1,TRBV6-5,-,-
TGTGCCAGCAGCATCGGGACTAGCGGTGCGCAAGAGACCCAGTACTTC,CASSIGTSGAQETQYF,TRBJ2-5,TRBV7-2,-,TRBD2
TGTGCCAGCAGTTTAGCGGGGTCGGTCAATCAGCCCCAGCATTTT,CASSLAGSVNQPQHF,TRBJ1-5,TRBV28,-,-
TGTGCCACCAGCAATCCGGGACGCACTACCTACGAGCAGTACTTC,CATSNPGRTTYEQYF,TRBJ2-7,TRBV15,-,-
TGTGCCAGCAGCTTAGCGGCTTCTGGAAACACCATATATTTT,CASSLAASGNTIYF,TRBJ1-3,TRBV7-6,-,-
TGTGCCAGTAGTATTGGCAGGGCTGGGGCCAACGTCCTGACTTTC,CASSIGRAGANVLTF,TRBJ2-6,TRBV19,-,-
TGTGCCAGCAGTCCCGTACGTACAGGGCCCCAGCATTTT,CASSPVRTGPQHF,TRBJ1-5,TRBV28,-,-
TGTGCCAGCACTCGCCTTCAGGGGTCGGTCGATGAGCAGTTCTTC,CASTRLQGSVDEQFF,TRBJ2-1,TRBV11-1,-,-
TGTGCCAGCAGTCTTAAACCACCAGTTAATCAGCCCCAGCATTTT,CASSLKPPVNQPQHF,TRBJ1-5,TRBV6-5,-,-
TGTGCCAGCGGGTCGCGGGGGGACACCGGGGAGCTGTTTTTT,CASGSRGDTGELFF,TRBJ2-2,TRBV2,-,TRBD2
TGCGCCAGCAGCCAAGCGCTTAGGAGCCACGAGCAGTACTTC,CASSQALRSHEQYF,TRBJ2-7,TRBV4-3,once,-
TGTGCCAGCAGTCCTACCCCCGGGCAGGACGAGCAGTACTTC,CASSPTPGQDEQYF,TRBJ2-7,TRBV6-4,-,-
TGCGCCAGCAGCCAAGTCGCAACAGCTTATAATTCACCCCTCCACTTT,CASSQVATAYNSPLHF,TRBJ1-6,TRBV4-3,once,-
TGTGCCAGCAGAGGGGGACTTCTAAGTAATCAGCCCCAGCATTTT,CASRGGLLSNQPQHF,TRBJ1-5,TRBV6-1,-,-
TGTGCCAGCAGTCCAAGCCAAGGGACAGGGAGATCCTACGAGCAGTACTTC,CASSPSQGTGRSYEQYF,TRBJ2-7,TRBV2,-,TRBD1
TGTGCCAGCTCGAGAACGGGACACAACACAGATACGCAGTATTTT,CASSRTGHNTDTQYF,TRBJ2-3,TRBV18,-,-
TGTGCCAGCAGCTTGAAGTTCGAGGGTAGCACAGATACGCAGTATTTT,CASSLKFEGSTDTQYF,TRBJ2-3,TRBV5-6,-,-
TGTGCCAGCAGCTGGGGGACGGGAGTAACCTACGAGCAGTACTTC,CASSWGTGVTYEQYF,TRBJ2-7,TRBV5-4,-,-
TGTGCCAGCAGCCCCGGTCCTGCTATTTTGGGGACTGAAGCTTTCTTT,CASSPGPAILGTEAFF,TRBJ1-1,TRBV5-4,-,-
TGTGCCAGCAGTGACACAGGGGGCCGTCAGCCCCAGCATTTT,CASSDTGGRQPQHF,TRBJ1-5,TRBV2,-,TRBD1
TGTGCCAGCAGCCATACAGGGGTTGGAGGAAACACCATATATTTT,CASSHTGVGGNTIYF,TRBJ1-3,TRBV7-9,-,TRBD1
TGTGCCAGCAGGCCGACAGGCTCCTACAATGAGCAGTTCTTC,CASRPTGSYNEQFF,TRBJ2-1,TRBV28,-,-
TGTGCCAGCAGTTACTCGAATGGCGGTAATGAAAAACTGTTTTTT,CASSYSNGGNEKLFF,TRBJ1-4,TRBV6-5,-,-
TGTGCCAGCACGGACGACACAGATACGCAGTATTTT,CASTDDTDTQYF,TRBJ2-3,TRBV25-1,-,-
TGCGCCAGCAGCCCTCGGACAGGGCCGTACGAGCAGTACTTC,CASSPRTGPYEQYF,TRBJ2-7,TRBV5-1,-,TRBD1
TGTGCCAGCCTGCGGACAGAGAACACTGAAGCTTTCTTT,CASLRTENTEAFF,TRBJ1-1,TRBV7-9,-,-
TGTGCCAGCAGCTTGGGGTACGGGTCTGGGCCCCTCTCCTACGAGCAGTACTTC,CASSLGYGSGPLSYEQYF,TRBJ2-7,TRBV5-6,-,-
TGTGCCAGCTCACCGGGCACGAAAGAGACCCAGTACTTC,CASSPGTKETQYF,TRBJ2-5,TRBV18,-,-
TGTGCCAGCGTAACGGGACAGACCTACGAGCAGTACTTC,CASVTGQTYEQYF,TRBJ2-7,TRBV2,once,TRBD1
TGTGCTAGTGGTTTGAAACCGGGACAGGGAATTCTTTATGGCTACACCTTC,CASGLKPGQGILYGYTF,TRBJ1-2,TRBV12-5,-,TRBD1
TGCGCCAGCAGCCACGGGGATAGCAATCAGCCCCAGCATTTT,CASSHGDSNQPQHF,TRBJ1-5,TRBV5-1,once,-
TGTGCCAGCAGTCAAGACAGGTGGGACGAAAAACTGTTTTTT,CASSQDRWDEKLFF,TRBJ1-4,TRBV27,-,-
TGTGCCAGCAGCGGGGGCGGGACAGGTCTCTACGAGCAGTACTTC,CASSGGGTGLYEQYF,TRBJ2-7,TRBV28,-,TRBD1